This T cell receptor beta chain was sequenced during a study of cytomegalovirus exposure and HLA in healthy donors. Use of 60 Vbeta and 13 Jbeta primers characterized the PCR. Original analysis: Counted up in a later analysis, unique TCR beta chains came to some 80 million, with roughly 11 million shared. Sequencing used immunoSEQ multiplex PCR; TCRdb keeps in-frame clones, though not all of them. The DNA gave D and trimming, while V, J and clone size come from that table. The sample has 120,000 or so clones; about 80% are singletons. Unrecorded immune exposure was likely among donors, who were nominally healthy when sampled. Study conclusions and caveats: When analyzed later, the rates of TCR association showed variation by HLA locus, with DRB1 the most and HLA-C the fewest. It was reported that the classifier diagnosed cytomegalovirus status with high specificity and sensitivity in both the original and validation cohorts.

The CDR3 totals 15 residues. V was pared by 3 bases and J by 3 bases, with 5 bases of the junction left unmatched. From germline, CDR1 is SGDLS and CDR2 YYNGEE. With respect to this clone: The antigen remains undetermined.

This sequence joins TRBV9 and TRBJ2-1, with 8 bases lining up with TRBD1. This clonotype was sampled from a woman aged 50 to 60 in good health and CMV-seropositive. Sequencing input: PBMCs. The DNA for the CDR3 is TGTGCCAGCAGCGCCCGGACAGGGTTCTACAATGAGCAGTTCTTC. It codes for CASSARTGFYNEQFF.